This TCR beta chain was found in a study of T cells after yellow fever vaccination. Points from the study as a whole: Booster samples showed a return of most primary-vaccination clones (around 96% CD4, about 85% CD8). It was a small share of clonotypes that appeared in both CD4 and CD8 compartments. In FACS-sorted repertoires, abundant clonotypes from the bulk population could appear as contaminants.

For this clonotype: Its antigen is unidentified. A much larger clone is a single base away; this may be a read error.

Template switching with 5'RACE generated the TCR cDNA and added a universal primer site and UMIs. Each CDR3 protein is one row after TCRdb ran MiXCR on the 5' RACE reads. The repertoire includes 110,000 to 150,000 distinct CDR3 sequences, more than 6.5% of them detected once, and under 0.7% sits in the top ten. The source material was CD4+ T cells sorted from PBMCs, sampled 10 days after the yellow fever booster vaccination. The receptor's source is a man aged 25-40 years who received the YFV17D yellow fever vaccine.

The CDR3 region has the DNA TGTGCCAGCAGCTTACGAGGTGTACAAGAGATCCAGTACTTC. Translation: CASSLRGVQEIQYF. This chain uses TRBV7-2 with TRBJ2-5; no clear D gene. The CDR3 covers 14 residues. Germline V CDR1 and CDR2: SGHTA, FQGNSA.